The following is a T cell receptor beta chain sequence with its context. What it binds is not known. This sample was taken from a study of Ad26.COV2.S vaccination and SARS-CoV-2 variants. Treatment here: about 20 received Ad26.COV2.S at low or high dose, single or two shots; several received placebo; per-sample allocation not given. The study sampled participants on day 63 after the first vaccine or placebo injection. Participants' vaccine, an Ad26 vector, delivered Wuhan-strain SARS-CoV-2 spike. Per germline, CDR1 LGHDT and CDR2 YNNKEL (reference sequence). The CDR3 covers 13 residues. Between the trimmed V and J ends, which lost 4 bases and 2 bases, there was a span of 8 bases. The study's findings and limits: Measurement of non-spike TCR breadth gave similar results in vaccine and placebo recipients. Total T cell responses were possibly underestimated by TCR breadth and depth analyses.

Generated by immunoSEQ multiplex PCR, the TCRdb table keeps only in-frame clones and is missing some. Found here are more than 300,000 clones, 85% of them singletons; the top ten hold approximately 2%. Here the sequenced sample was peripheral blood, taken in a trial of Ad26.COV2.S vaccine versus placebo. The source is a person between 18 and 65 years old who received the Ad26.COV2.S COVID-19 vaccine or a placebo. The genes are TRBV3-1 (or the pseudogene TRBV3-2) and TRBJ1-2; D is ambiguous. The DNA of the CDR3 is TGTGCCAGCAGCCGGCTCGCCAACTATGGCTACACCTTC. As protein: CASSRLANYGYTF.